This T cell receptor beta chain came from a study of blood T cell repertoires in COVID-19. As processed by the authors: Amplifying reference gene primers gave estimates of nucleated cell counts. The method was immunoSEQ multiplex PCR; TCRdb's version includes in-frame clones alone and lacks a portion of them. The V and J calls and clone size are taken from that table; D and trimming were inferred from the DNA. The sample contains around 130,000 clones, approximately 90% of which appear only once. The CDR3 totals 14 residues. Trimming left V 4 bases short and J 0 bases short, with 10 bases between. Germline CDR1 SGHRS, CDR2 YFSETQ.

This chain uses TRBV5-1 with TRBJ1-1; TRBD1 is a possible D gene (5 bases). This TCR derives from a man between 65 and 80 years old with active COVID-19. The sequenced sample was peripheral blood. CDR3 amino acids: CASSGGSVNTEAFF. In nucleotides, the CDR3 is TGCGCCAGCAGCGGGGGGTCCGTGAACACTGAAGCTTTCTTT.